These T cell receptor beta chains were read from a single sample in a study of shared clonotypes between healthy human individuals. Some clones are missing from TCRdb's copy, which holds only in-frame ones; the method was immunoSEQ multiplex PCR. The table lists 1.5 million to 2.5 million clones, about 95% of them singletons. The sequencing sample was made of naive CD8+ T cells sorted from blood. These receptors came from a man younger than 35 in good health. Each CDR3 is given with its conserved first and last residue. The D gene is left open where the match is weak. Not every row has a clone size; where given, it reads once, few, many or a size class.

CASTSGLAGAGEQYF | TGTGCCAGCACTTCGGGACTAGCGGGGGCGGGGGAGCAGTACTTC | TRBV2 | TRBD2 | TRBJ2-7 | NA
CASSGSNVGKNIQYF | TGTGCCAGCAGCGGGTCGAATGTCGGCAAAAACATTCAGTACTTC | TRBV21-1 | NA | TRBJ2-4 | NA
CASSLASRGTETQYF | TGCGCCAGCAGCTTGGCCAGCAGGGGGACAGAGACCCAGTACTTC | TRBV5-1 | TRBD1 | TRBJ2-5 | NA
CSVVESSYNEQFF | TGCAGCGTTGTCGAGAGCTCCTACAATGAGCAGTTCTTC | TRBV29-1 | NA | TRBJ2-1 | NA
CASSIEVNEKLFF | TGTGCCAGTAGTATAGAGGTGAATGAAAAACTGTTTTTT | TRBV19 | NA | TRBJ1-4 | once
CASSLVTENNEQFF | TGTGCCAGCAGCTTAGTCACCGAGAACAATGAGCAGTTCTTC | TRBV11-2 | NA | TRBJ2-1 | NA
CASSLGEGNEQFF | TGTGCCAGCAGTTTAGGAGAAGGTAATGAGCAGTTCTTC | TRBV28 | NA | TRBJ2-1 | NA
CASKLGVAGYNEQFF | TGTGCCAGCAAACTGGGGGTAGCGGGATACAATGAGCAGTTCTTC | TRBV11-2 | TRBD2 | TRBJ2-1 | NA
CASSPREHGLDEQFF | TGTGCCAGCAGCCCCAGGGAACACGGACTGGATGAGCAGTTCTTC | TRBV7-8 | NA | TRBJ2-1 | NA
CASSFWQGYEQYF | TGTGCCAGCAGCTTTTGGCAGGGCTACGAGCAGTACTTC | TRBV7-2 | NA | TRBJ2-7 | once
CASSLRTTSSYNEQFF | TGTGCCAGCAGCCTCCGGACCACGAGCTCCTACAATGAGCAGTTCTTC | TRBV7-8 | NA | TRBJ2-1 | NA
CASSGLGIMNTEAFF | TGTGCCAGCAGTGGCCTGGGGATCATGAACACTGAAGCTTTCTTT | TRBV28 | NA | TRBJ1-1 | NA
CATNQVSGNTIYF | TGTGCCACCAACCAAGTCTCTGGAAACACCATATATTTT | TRBV5-8 | NA | TRBJ1-3 | NA
CASSPGTSAYEQYF | TGTGCCAGCAGCCCAGGGACTAGCGCCTACGAGCAGTACTTC | TRBV7-2 | TRBD2 | TRBJ2-7 | once
CASRPGLYFTDTQYF | TGTGCCAGCAGGCCGGGACTTTACTTCACAGATACGCAGTATTTT | TRBV6-5 | NA | TRBJ2-3 | NA
CASSGAIEAFF | TGTGCCAGCAGTGGGGCCATTGAAGCTTTCTTT | TRBV25-1 | NA | TRBJ1-1 | NA
CSVKDREFLKDLNYGYTF | TGCAGCGTTAAGGACAGGGAATTCCTTAAGGACCTTAACTATGGCTACACCTTC | TRBV29-1 | TRBD1 | TRBJ1-2 | once
CASSDFSGQEETQYF | TGCGCCAGCAGTGATTTCAGCGGACAGGAAGAGACCCAGTACTTC | TRBV10-2 | TRBD1 | TRBJ2-5 | NA
CASITMGASSGTGELFF | TGTGCCAGCATCACAATGGGGGCGTCCTCGGGCACCGGGGAGCTGTTTTTT | TRBV2 | NA | TRBJ2-2 | NA
CASSYWQEADTQYF | TGTGCCAGCAGTTACTGGCAGGAGGCGGATACGCAGTATTTT | TRBV6-5 | NA | TRBJ2-3 | once
CASSATSGTSLAQYF | TGTGCCAGCAGCGCTACTAGCGGGACCTCCCTCGCGCAGTATTTT | TRBV5-6 | TRBD2 | TRBJ2-3 | NA
CASSNLKDSYEQYF | TGTGCCAGCAGTAACCTTAAAGACTCCTACGAGCAGTACTTC | TRBV6-6 | NA | TRBJ2-7 | NA
CASSFDAMNTEAFF | TGTGCCAGCAGCTTCGACGCCATGAACACTGAAGCTTTCTTT | TRBV5-4 | NA | TRBJ1-1 | NA
CASSVDEGYYEQYF | TGTGCCAGCAGCGTAGATGAAGGGTACTACGAGCAGTACTTC | TRBV9 | NA | TRBJ2-7 | NA
CASSFRGRGSPLHF | TGTGCCAGCAGTTTCAGGGGACGGGGTTCACCCCTCCACTTT | TRBV6-6 | NA | TRBJ1-6 | NA
CASSFTGPSGGPHTDTQYF | TGCGCCAGCAGCTTCACCGGGCCTAGCGGGGGACCTCACACAGATACGCAGTATTTT | TRBV5-1 | TRBD2 | TRBJ2-3 | NA
CASRAWGSGNTIYF | TGTGCCAGCAGGGCTTGGGGCTCTGGAAACACCATATATTTT | TRBV2 | NA | TRBJ1-3 | NA
CASRGGGTEAFF | TGTGCCAGTAGGGGCGGGGGGACTGAAGCTTTCTTT | TRBV19 | NA | TRBJ1-1 | NA
CSAEPLIPGNTIYF | TGCAGCGCCGAACCCCTAATACCTGGAAACACCATATATTTT | TRBV29-1 | NA | TRBJ1-3 | NA
CASSLRFRTSGGTSSYNEQFF | TGTGCTAGCAGCTTAAGGTTCCGGACTAGCGGGGGGACCAGCTCCTACAATGAGCAGTTCTTC | TRBV7-7 | TRBD2 | TRBJ2-1 | NA
CASSVAGGTNEKLFF | TGTGCCAGCAGCGTAGCAGGCGGAACTAATGAAAAACTGTTTTTT | TRBV9 | NA | TRBJ1-4 | NA
CASSLVQGRETQYF | TGTGCCAGCAGCTTAGTTCAAGGTCGGGAGACCCAGTACTTC | TRBV7-9 | NA | TRBJ2-5 | NA
CASSLWDMNTEAFF | TGTGCCAGCAGCTTATGGGACATGAACACTGAAGCTTTCTTT | TRBV7-2 | NA | TRBJ1-1 | NA
CASSTWDSYNEQFF | TGCGCCAGCAGCACCTGGGACAGTTACAATGAGCAGTTCTTC | TRBV5-1 | TRBD1 | TRBJ2-1 | NA
CAIHDPGLNTEAFF | TGTGCCATCCACGACCCAGGGCTGAACACTGAAGCTTTCTTT | TRBV10-3 | NA | TRBJ1-1 | NA
CASSETGDTEAFF | TGCGCCAGCAGTGAGACAGGGGACACTGAAGCTTTCTTT | TRBV10-2 | TRBD1 | TRBJ1-1 | NA
CASSAAYPSYEQYF | TGTGCCAGTAGTGCCGCCTACCCCTCCTACGAGCAGTACTTC | TRBV19 | NA | TRBJ2-7 | NA
CASSLSAENTGELFF | TGCGCCAGCAGCTTGTCCGCAGAGAACACCGGGGAGCTGTTTTTT | TRBV5-1 | NA | TRBJ2-2 | NA
CASSLNRASSTDTQYF | TGCGCCAGCAGCTTGAACAGGGCCTCTAGCACAGATACGCAGTATTTT | TRBV5-1 | NA | TRBJ2-3 | NA
CASSYSGGAGEQYF | TGTGCCAGCAGTTACAGCGGGGGGGCCGGGGAGCAGTACTTC | TRBV27 | TRBD2 | TRBJ2-7 | NA
CASSPLEPNYEQYF | TGTGCCAGCAGCCCCCTCGAGCCCAATTACGAGCAGTACTTC | TRBV7-9 | NA | TRBJ2-7 | NA
CASSLGPDRNEQYF | TGCGCCAGCAGCTTGGGCCCCGACAGGAACGAGCAGTACTTC | TRBV5-1 | NA | TRBJ2-7 | NA
CASSSVDGLDYEQYF | TGTGCCAGCAGTTCCGTCGACGGACTAGACTACGAGCAGTACTTC | TRBV7-9 | TRBD2 | TRBJ2-7 | NA
CATDGQGATNEKLFF | TGTGCCACCGACGGACAGGGTGCAACTAATGAAAAACTGTTTTTT | TRBV6-6 | TRBD1 | TRBJ1-4 | NA
CASSFGTSGEYEQYF | TGTGCCAGCAGCTTTGGGACTAGCGGGGAGTACGAGCAGTACTTC | TRBV7-6 | TRBD2 | TRBJ2-7 | once
CASSLDGGLRTDTQYF | TGTGCCAGCAGCTTAGACGGGGGGCTGAGAACAGATACGCAGTATTTT | TRBV11-2 | NA | TRBJ2-3 | NA
CASSLVGHTGELFF | TGTGCCAGCAGTTTGGTAGGGCACACCGGGGAGCTGTTTTTT | TRBV28 | NA | TRBJ2-2 | once
CASSPQAVQNTGELFF | TGTGCCAGCAGCCCCCAAGCTGTCCAGAACACCGGGGAGCTGTTTTTT | TRBV7-6 | NA | TRBJ2-2 | NA
CASSVGGRGDNEQFF | TGTGCCAGCAGCGTAGGCGGGCGGGGGGACAATGAGCAGTTCTTC | TRBV9 | TRBD2 | TRBJ2-1 | NA
CASSLDRDPLIGELFF | TGTGCCAGCAGCTTAGATCGGGACCCCTTAATCGGGGAGCTGTTTTTT | TRBV11-3 | NA | TRBJ2-2 | once
CASPKSGNPLNEKLFF | TGCGCCAGCCCTAAGTCAGGGAATCCCCTCAATGAAAAACTGTTTTTT | TRBV10-1 | NA | TRBJ1-4 | NA
CASSETSGRANEQFF | TGTGCCAGCAGTGAGACTAGCGGGAGGGCAAATGAGCAGTTCTTC | TRBV2 | TRBD2 | TRBJ2-1 | NA
CASSSPGPVQETQYF | TGTGCCAGCAGCTCTCCCGGGCCAGTCCAAGAGACCCAGTACTTC | TRBV7-9 | NA | TRBJ2-5 | NA
CASSFSRRGFEAFF | TGCGCCAGCAGCTTCTCTCGACGGGGGTTTGAAGCTTTCTTT | TRBV5-1 | NA | TRBJ1-1 | NA
CASSLLLAGVDTGELFF | TGTGCCAGCAGCTTGCTGCTAGCGGGAGTGGACACCGGGGAGCTGTTTTTT | TRBV5-6 | TRBD2 | TRBJ2-2 | NA
CASSPWDRDRESAKNIQYF | TGTGCCAGCTCACCATGGGACCGGGACAGGGAGTCAGCCAAAAACATTCAGTACTTC | TRBV18 | TRBD1 | TRBJ2-4 | NA
CASSLALPETQYF | TGTGCCAGCAGCTTAGCGCTCCCCGAGACCCAGTACTTC | TRBV7-2 | NA | TRBJ2-5 | NA
CASSKGAGDHQPQHF | TGTGCCAGCAGCAAAGGAGCGGGGGACCATCAGCCCCAGCATTTT | TRBV21-1 | NA | TRBJ1-5 | NA
CASSWAGEDYGYTF | TGTGCCAGTAGTTGGGCAGGGGAGGACTATGGCTACACCTTC | TRBV19 | NA | TRBJ1-2 | NA